This TCR beta chain originates from a study of T cell changes during pregnancy in multiple sclerosis. This CDR3 spans 15 amino acids. Germline lookup yields CDR1 MNHEY and CDR2 SMNVEV (reference sequence). V was pared by 6 bases and J by 1 base, with 15 bases between. TCRdb keeps only in-frame clones here, not all; method: immunoSEQ multiplex PCR. The table records around 97,000 clones, 90% of them present only once. This specimen was peripheral blood, taken in the second trimester of pregnancy. This receptor was taken from a female donor in good health, enrolled as a control in a pregnancy study. The rearrangement uses TRBV27 and TRBJ1-1; maybe TRBD1 (5 bases). For the CDR3, the DNA is TGTGCCAGCAGGCCGGACCCCGGACAGAACACTGAAGCTTTCTTT. Translating gives CASRPDPGQNTEAFF.